This TCR beta chain came from a study of control samples from healthy donors and cancer patients. Germline CDR1 is SEHNR and CDR2 is FQNEAQ (reference sequence). V lost 4 bases and J 7 bases, leaving 7 bases between the germline ends. The CDR3 covers 12 residues. Profiling relied on immunoSEQ multiplex PCR, and the TCRdb table lists in-frame clones only, not all of them. The sample yields about 130,000 clones, over 75% seen once. The sequencing sample was made of blood. The TCR was taken from a man aged 45 to 65 in good health. The chain combines TRBV7-9 with TRBJ1-4; TRBD1 might be the D (5 bases). The CDR3 loop reads CASSSGLEKLFF. For the CDR3, the DNA is TGTGCCAGCAGCTCAGGGCTTGAAAAACTGTTTTTT.